This T cell receptor (beta chain) originates from a study of blood T cell repertoires in COVID-19. Study-level background: PBMCs, B-cell-depleted T cells, or T cells were the source of the cDNA or gDNA that made up the material.

The participants were between about 18 and 100 years old and came from 20 to 30 US areas. In Cohort 3, a recovered donor had either two negative PCRs, clearance, or symptom resolution. Authors' analysis steps: How many nucleated cells were present was estimated from reference gene primer amplification. Measured with immunoSEQ multiplex PCR; TCRdb has only the in-frame clones, and not every one. That table supplies the V and J calls and clone size; D and trimming were determined from the DNA. The repertoire has approximately 290,000 clones, 80% to 90% of them found once; the top ten carry 3.5% to 5.5%. V lost 5 bases, J lost 9 bases, and 19 bases lay in between. Germline CDR1 reads MDHEN; CDR2 reads SYDVKM. The CDR3 runs to 14 residues.

This receptor was obtained from a woman aged 25 to 39 who had recovered from COVID-19. The sequencing sample was made of PBMCs or T cells enriched from blood (not recorded which). V usage is TRBV28 and J usage is TRBJ1-1; weak D call: TRBD1 (6 bases). The CDR3 region has the DNA TGTGCCAGCAGTCTAAGGCCGGAAACAGGGCAAGCTTTCTTT. Protein sequence: CASSLRPETGQAFF.